This entry lists 20 T cell receptor beta chains sequenced from one sample in a study of molecular identifiers for immune sequencing clone quantification. TCRdb called the PCR reads again in MiXCR, with one record for every CDR3 protein. This table holds about 640,000 distinct CDR3 sequences, 15% to 20% found once. The sample taken for sequencing was naive CD8+ T cells from blood, with Jurkat cell RNA spiked in. Subset of the sample: FACS-sorted CD8+CD4-CCR7+CD45RA+ naive T cells. The receptors here all came from a human donor in good health. Some libraries in this study had Jurkat cell RNA spiked in.

This clonotype was seen only a few times. Mismatch with germline at one junction end may stem from a read error. The rearrangement uses TRBV7-9 and TRBJ2-2, with D perhaps assigned TRBD1 or TRBD2 (5 bases each). Germline CDR1 is SEHNR and CDR2 is FQNEAQ (reference sequence). This CDR3 spans 15 amino acids. In nucleotides, the CDR3 is TGTGCCAGCAGCTCGGGACCGCGGAACGCCGGGGAGCTGTTTTTT. It translates to CASSSGPRNAGELFF.

Ten or more counts support this clonotype. The CDR3 nucleotides are TGCAGTGCTAGAGATGGACAGGGGCCGTACGAGCAGTACTTC. Amino acids: CSARDGQGPYEQYF. V usage is TRBV20-1 and J usage is TRBJ2-7; 9 positions match TRBD1. V shed 0 bases and J 4 bases; nucleotides not matched to a gene: 4. Germline values: CDR1 DFQATT, CDR2 SNEGSKA (reference sequence). The CDR3 runs 14 residues.

The chain combines TRBV29-1 with TRBJ1-2, with D unclear. Trimming pared 7 bases from V and 2 bases from J, leaving 8 bases between. CDR3 length: 11 amino acids. CDR1 SQVTM and CDR2 ANQGSEA come from the germline V gene. The CDR3 bases are TGCAGCGGATCTTCAAACTATGGCTACACCTTC. Translated, it gives CSGSSNYGYTF.

This rearrangement joins TRBV14 to TRBJ1-1; possibly TRBD1 for D (5 bases). The germline V gene has CDR1 SGHDN and CDR2 FVKESK. With 2 bases removed from V and 1 base from J, the gap between germline ends came to 17 bases. The CDR3 length is 17 residues. CDR3 protein: CASSQNPLVGTNTEAFF. For the CDR3, the DNA is TGTGCCAGCAGCCAAAACCCCCTGGTAGGGACGAACACTGAAGCTTTCTTT.

The table lists this clonotype with a few counts. The chain uses TRBV28 and TRBJ1-6; 8 bases match TRBD1. The germline CDR1 and CDR2 sequences are MDHEN and SYDVKM. V lost 6 bases and J lost 11; bases outside the gene matches: 9. The CDR3 totals 14 residues. The DNA for the CDR3 is TGTGCCAGCAGGGCACAGGGGGTGAGTCCACCCCTCCACTTT. Translation: CASRAQGVSPPLHF.

This clonotype was counted ten times or more. The chain joins TRBV20-1 to TRBJ1-5; D unresolved. This CDR3 region has 13 residues. Germline V CDR1 and CDR2: DFQATT, SNEGSKA (reference sequence). Between the trimmed V and J ends, which lost 6 bases and 3 bases, there was a span of 12 bases. The CDR3, as DNA: TGCAGTGCCCGACTGGAGCTCAATCAGCCCCAGCATTTT. Translated, it gives CSARLELNQPQHF.

This clonotype was detected ten times or more. The chain couples TRBV6-1 to TRBJ2-5; D unresolved. CDR3 size: 11 residues. The germline V gene encodes CDR1 MNHNS and CDR2 SASEGT. Trimming removed 2 bases from V and 7 bases from J, with 5 bases in between. The CDR3 loop reads CASSELGTQYF. CDR3 in DNA: TGTGCCAGCAGTGAACTGGGGACCCAGTACTTC.

This sequence joins TRBV14 and TRBJ2-2; 7 nucleotides align to TRBD1. The length of the CDR3 is 14 residues. The germline gives CDR1 SGHDN, CDR2 FVKESK. The J segment lost 6 bases and the V segment lost 6 bases, leaving 7 bases of the junction unmatched. CDR3 protein: CASRSTGSPGELFF. The CDR3 DNA is TGTGCCAGCAGGTCGACAGGGAGCCCCGGGGAGCTGTTTTTT.

This clonotype has just a few counts. This sequence joins TRBV6-2 or TRBV6-3 and TRBJ2-7; D remains ambiguous. The CDR3 loop spans 11 amino acids. V was cut by 10 bases and J by 0 bases, with 7 bases left in between. Looked up from germline, CDR1 is MNHEY and CDR2 is SVGEGT. The CDR3 DNA follows: TGTGCCACGCGCATCTCCTACGAGCAGTACTTC. Protein product: CATRISYEQYF.

This clonotype occurred a few times. The genes are TRBV10-2 and TRBJ1-1; no clear D. Trimming cost V 8 bases and J 2 bases, with 9 bases left between them. The germline V gene has CDR1 WSHSY and CDR2 SAAADI. The CDR3 has 12 residues. The CDR3 DNA is TGCGCCAGCGCCTCAGGCAACACTGAAGCTTTCTTT. This codes for CASASGNTEAFF.

Ten or more counts support this clonotype. At one boundary the junction diverges from the germline segment, which might be a read error. The V and J genes are TRBV4-3 and TRBJ1-3, with TRBD1 matching 7 bases. There are 15 residues in the CDR3. Germline values: CDR1 LGHNA, CDR2 YSLEER. CDR3 sequence (DNA): TGCGCCAGCAGCCAAGATAGACAGGGTGGATACACCATATATTTT. It translates to CASSQDRQGGYTIYF.

This clonotype was detected ten times or more. The gene calls are TRBV6-5 and TRBJ2-5, with TRBD2 matching over 9 bases. Germline loops: CDR1 MNHEY, CDR2 SVGAGI. V lost 6 bases, J lost 5 bases, and 7 bases stayed unmatched. The CDR3 runs 14 residues. The CDR3, as DNA: TGTGCCAGCAGAAGCGCGGGGGGGCTGGAGACCCAGTACTTC. This sequence encodes CASRSAGGLETQYF.

The V and J genes are TRBV4-1 and TRBJ1-6; 9 bases match TRBD1. The CDR3 runs to 19 residues. V dropped 3 bases and J dropped 7; count of bases not matched to a gene: 16. From germline, CDR1 is MGHRA and CDR2 YSYEKL. This chain's CDR3 is CASSQIIPGQGIWNSPLHF. The CDR3 DNA is TGCGCCAGCAGCCAGATAATTCCGGGACAGGGTATATGGAATTCACCCCTCCACTTT.

Many counts were recorded for this clonotype. The chain combines TRBV27 with TRBJ2-2; 7 bases map to TRBD1. Germline V gene lookup returns CDR1 MNHEY and CDR2 SMNVEV (reference sequence). Trimming cost V 4 bases and J 6 bases; bases outside gene matches: 2. The CDR3 length is 13 residues. CDR3 protein: CASSYGQAGELFF. CDR3 nucleotide sequence: TGTGCCAGCAGTTATGGACAGGCCGGGGAGCTGTTTTTT.

This clonotype was observed at least ten times. The chain couples TRBV6-5 to TRBJ2-2, with 8 nucleotides matching TRBD2. This CDR3 spans 19 amino acids. Per germline, CDR1 MNHEY and CDR2 SVGAGI. Unmatched junction bases numbered 14, after V lost 2 bases and J lost 3 bases. The CDR3 DNA is TGTGCCAGCAGTTACCGCCCTCCTAGACTAGCGATTGACACCGGGGAGCTGTTTTTT. Encoded protein: CASSYRPPRLAIDTGELFF.

Of note for this clonotype: A junction boundary mismatches the germline segment, possibly from a read error. The chain couples TRBV7-2 to TRBJ1-6, with D possibly TRBD1 on 5 matching bases. Germline loops: CDR1 SGHTA, CDR2 FQGNSA. The CDR3 consists of 15 residues. CDR3 region: CANSLGAGDNSPLHF. The DNA of the CDR3 is TGTGCCAACAGCTTAGGGGCAGGCGATAATTCACCTCTCCACTTT.

This clonotype was recorded at least ten times. This chain joins TRBV7-2 and TRBJ1-4, with D unclear. The V end lost 2 bases, the J end lost 5 bases, and 12 bases lay between the germline ends. This CDR3 has 15 residues. The germline V gene encodes CDR1 SGHTA and CDR2 FQGNSA. As DNA, the CDR3 is TGTGCCAGCAGCTTATTGGGTTACCTAAATGAAAAACTGTTTTTT. Its protein is CASSLLGYLNEKLFF.

This clonotype was found many times. V usage is TRBV7-2 and J usage is TRBJ2-7; no firm D call. V was shortened by 1 base and J by 6 bases, with 10 bases between the two germline ends. From germline, CDR1 is SGHTA and CDR2 FQGNSA. The CDR3 is 13 amino acids. The CDR3 region is CASSLDLMVEQYF. CDR3 sequence (DNA): TGTGCCAGCAGCTTAGATTTAATGGTCGAGCAGTACTTC.

There are a few counts of this clonotype. This sequence joins TRBV5-4 and TRBJ1-1, with TRBD1 identical over 7 bases. The trim removed 0 bases at V and 5 bases at J, leaving 4 bases unmatched. CDR1 and CDR2 (germline): SGHNT, YYREEE (reference sequence). The CDR3 sequence is 14 residues long. The CDR3 DNA follows: TGTGCCAGCAGCTTGGAGGGGGCCCGGACTGAAGCTTTCTTT. Protein: CASSLEGARTEAFF.

The chain combines TRBV11-2 with TRBJ2-7; 7 bases align to TRBD1. The CDR3 spans 15 residues. The germline V gene has CDR1 SGHAT and CDR2 FQNNGV. V lost 5 bases, J lost 2 bases, and 9 bases stayed unmatched. The CDR3 nucleotides read TGTGCCAGCAGCGGTTCCCCGCAGGGGGCCTACGAGCAGTACTTC. It yields the protein CASSGSPQGAYEQYF.